The source of this T cell receptor (beta chain) is a study of control samples from healthy donors and cancer patients. The CDR3 is made up of 16 amino acids. Assay used: immunoSEQ multiplex PCR; TCRdb lists only in-frame clones, some missing. The profile shows more than 65,000 clones, 83% of them singletons. This chain joins TRBV21-1 and TRBJ2-7; the table calls TRBD2, which could not be checked here. TRBV21-1 is noted as a pseudogene. The clonotype comes from a man between 60 and 75 years old in good health. The source material was blood. The CDR3 loop reads CASSKAPIMRCYEQYF. The CDR3 DNA sequence: TGTGCCAGCAGCAAAGCCCCGATAATGAGGTGCTACGAGCAGTACTTC.